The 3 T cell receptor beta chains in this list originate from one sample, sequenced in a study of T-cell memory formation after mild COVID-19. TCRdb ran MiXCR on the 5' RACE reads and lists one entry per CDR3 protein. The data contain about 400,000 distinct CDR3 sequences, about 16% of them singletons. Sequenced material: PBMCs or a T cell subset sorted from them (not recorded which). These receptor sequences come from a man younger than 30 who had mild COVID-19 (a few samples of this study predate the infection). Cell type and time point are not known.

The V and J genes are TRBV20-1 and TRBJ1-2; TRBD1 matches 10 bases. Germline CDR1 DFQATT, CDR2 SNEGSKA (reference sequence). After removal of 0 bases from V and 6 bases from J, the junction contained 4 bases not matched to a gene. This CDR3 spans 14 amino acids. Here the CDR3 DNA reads TGCAGTGCTAGAGATTGGGACAGGGGCGATGGCTACACCTTC. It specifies CSARDWDRGDGYTF.

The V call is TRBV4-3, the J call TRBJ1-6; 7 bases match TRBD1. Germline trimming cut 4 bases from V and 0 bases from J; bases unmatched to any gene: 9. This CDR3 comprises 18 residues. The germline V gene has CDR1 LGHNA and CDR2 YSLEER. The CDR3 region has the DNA TGCGCCAGCAGCCCCGAACCGACAGGGAACTCCTATAATTCACCCCTCCACTTT. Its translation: CASSPEPTGNSYNSPLHF.

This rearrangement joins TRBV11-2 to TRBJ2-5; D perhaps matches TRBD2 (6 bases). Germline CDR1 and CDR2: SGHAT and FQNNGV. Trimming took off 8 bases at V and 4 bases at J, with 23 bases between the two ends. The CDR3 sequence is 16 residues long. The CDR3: CASQLRRARDGETQYF. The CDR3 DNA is TGTGCCAGCCAGCTTAGGAGGGCTAGAGATGGAGAGACCCAGTACTTC.